Presented here are 32 T cell receptor beta chains from one specimen sequenced in a study of T cell repertoires in cytomegalovirus infection. No cognate antigen is known for these TCRs. TCRdb reprocessed the reads via MiXCR and lists one record per CDR3 protein. The sample carries approximately 1,000,000 distinct CDR3 sequences, roughly a third recorded once. The sequenced sample was cultured CD8+ T cells from PBMCs, obtained from culture after CMV antigen stimulation. The receptors were sampled from a human donor in good health (CMV status not recorded). Some clones in this sample may be carry-over from other donors' samples.

CDR3 sequence: CASSISLVGSHQETQYF. The CDR3 DNA reads as TGCGCCAGCAGCATATCCTTAGTGGGGAGCCACCAAGAGACCCAGTACTTC. The genes are TRBV5-1 and TRBJ2-5; TRBD2 might be the D (5 bases). The V gene's germline CDR1 is SGHRS and CDR2 YFSETQ. This CDR3 has 17 residues. Trimming shortened V by 4 bases and J by 0 bases, and 19 bases separated the two germline ends.

The chain couples TRBV6-2 or TRBV6-3 to TRBJ1-2; the D gene is possibly TRBD1 (6 bases). The CDR3 length is 15 residues. Per germline, CDR1 MNHEY and CDR2 SVGEGT. Trimming cost V 6 bases and J 3 bases, with 17 bases left between them. This CDR3 reads CASSRTGTRHYGYTF. The CDR3 DNA is TGTGCCAGCAGCCGGACCGGGACAAGGCACTATGGCTACACCTTC.

The V and J genes are TRBV25-1 and TRBJ1-3; unclear D gene. The CDR3 is 18 amino acids. V lost 4 bases and J 1 base, leaving 20 bases between the germline ends. The germline V gene has CDR1 MGHDK and CDR2 SYGVNS. The CDR3 loop reads CASSGFLRLDGSGNTIYF. The CDR3 nucleotides are TGTGCCAGCAGTGGATTCCTCCGTTTGGACGGGTCTGGAAACACCATATATTTT. Complete variable domain (other parts from reference TRBV25-1 and TRBJ1-3): EADIYQTPRYLVIGTGKKITLECSQTMGHDKMYWYQQDPGMELHLIHYSYGVNSTEKGDLSSESTVSRIRTEHFPLTLESARPSHTSQYLCASSGFLRLDGSGNTIYFGEGSWLTVV.

The chain is built from TRBV28 and TRBJ2-7, with D possibly TRBD2 on 7 matching bases. The CDR3 is 13 amino acids. Germline CDR1 is MDHEN and CDR2 is SYDVKM. V was shortened by 6 bases and J by 3 bases, with 12 bases between the two germline ends. CDR3 bases: TGTGCCAGCAGCTGGGGGGGCGGCTACGAGCAGTACGTC. Amino acid sequence: CASSWGGGYEQYV.

This clonotype was seen a handful of times. V is TRBV19 and J is TRBJ1-1; 9 bases agree with TRBD1. The trim removed 7 bases at V and 1 base at J, leaving 4 bases unmatched. Per germline, CDR1 LNHDA and CDR2 SQIVND (reference sequence). This CDR3 is built from 14 residues. CDR3 amino acids: CASTWTGENTEAFF. DNA of the CDR3: TGTGCCAGTACCTGGACAGGGGAGAACACTGAAGCTTTCTTT.

This clonotype was recorded once. The chain employs TRBV10-3 and TRBJ1-4; no reliable D call. The CDR3 length is 15 residues. The germline V and J ends were trimmed by 0 bases and 6 bases, with 11 bases remaining between them. Germline-derived CDR1 and CDR2 are ENHRY and SYGVKD. The CDR3 nucleotides are TGTGCCATCAGTGAGTCGGCCAGGTTAGATGAAAAACTGTTTTTT. It codes for CAISESARLDEKLFF.

Details on this clonotype: This could be a read error, since a much larger clone is one nucleotide away. The rearrangement uses TRBV27 and TRBJ2-2; TRBD2 agrees at 9 bases. The CDR3 is made up of 15 amino acids. Germline CDR1 reads MNHEY; CDR2 reads SMNVEV (reference sequence). J lost 3 bases, V lost 10 bases, and 9 bases had no gene match. The CDR3 sequence is CANTAGGPYTGELFF. The CDR3 DNA reads TGTGCCAACACGGCGGGGGGGCCGTACACCGGGGAGCTGTTTTTT.

The chain uses TRBV27 and TRBJ1-2; TRBD1 is a possible D gene (5 bases). Per germline, CDR1 MNHEY and CDR2 SMNVEV (reference sequence). The CDR3 length is 13 residues. V lost 3 bases to trimming and J lost 8 bases, with 13 bases between them. The CDR3 nucleotides are TGTGCCAGCAGTTTGACAGTTACTGGGGGCTACACCTTC. Translated, it gives CASSLTVTGGYTF.

This clonotype was recorded at least ten times. This chain links TRBV28 with TRBJ2-2, with D maybe TRBD1 (8 bases). The V gene's germline CDR1 is MDHEN and CDR2 SYDVKM. Between the trimmed V and J ends, which lost 6 bases and 5 bases, there was a span of 16 bases. This CDR3 region has 15 residues. DNA for the CDR3: TGTGCCAGCAGCAACGACAGGGGAGGGACCGGGGAGCTGTTTTTT. Its protein product is CASSNDRGGTGELFF. Full variable domain (remainder filled in from reference TRBV28 and TRBJ2-2): DVKVTQSSRYLVKRTGEKVFLECVQDMDHENMFWYRQDPGLGLRLIYFSYDVKMKEKGDIPEGYSVSREKKERFSLILESASTNQTSMYLCASSNDRGGTGELFFGEGSRLTVL.

On this clonotype itself: This may come from a read error, since a much larger clone is one base off. The rearrangement uses TRBV7-2 and TRBJ2-4, with D perhaps matching TRBD1 (6 bases). Trimming cost V 4 bases and J 8 bases, with 21 bases left between them. The CDR3 is made up of 16 amino acids. Germline assignment: CDR1 SGHTA and CDR2 FQGNSA. CDR3 amino acids: CASSSTGSALGDIQYF. DNA for the CDR3: TGTGCCAGCAGCTCCACAGGGAGTGCCTTAGGGGACATTCAGTACTTC.

The chain combines TRBV7-9 with TRBJ2-3, with a weak D call TRBD1 (5 bases). Deletions cut 0 bases from V and 5 bases from J, with 15 bases between. The CDR3 covers 16 residues. Germline V gives CDR1 SEHNR, CDR2 FQNEAQ (reference sequence). For the CDR3, the DNA is TGTGCCAGCAGCTTAGCGCTAACCAGGGTAGGAGATACGCAGTATTTT. This sequence encodes CASSLALTRVGDTQYF.

The chain carries TRBV14 and TRBJ1-1, with D perhaps TRBD1 (5 bases). The germline V and J ends were trimmed by 1 base and 1 base, with 10 bases remaining between them. There are 15 residues in the CDR3. From germline, CDR1 is SGHDN and CDR2 FVKESK. The CDR3 DNA sequence: TGTGCCAGCAGCCAAGCAGGGATCAAGAACACTGAAGCTTTCTTT. The encoded protein is CASSQAGIKNTEAFF.

The V call is TRBV6-5, the J call TRBJ2-2; D might be TRBD1 (6 bases). This CDR3 is 16 amino acids long. CDR1 is MNHEY, CDR2 SVGAGI, per germline. The germline V and J ends were trimmed by 5 bases and 0 bases, with 13 bases remaining between them. This CDR3 is CASSPVRGANTGELFF. Here the CDR3 DNA reads TGTGCCAGCAGTCCCGTCAGGGGAGCGAACACCGGGGAGCTGTTTTTT.

The rearrangement uses TRBV29-1 and TRBJ1-2; the match to TRBD1 covers 8 bases. Trimming cost V 6 bases and J 7 bases; bases outside gene matches: 7. Germline V gene data show CDR1 as SQVTM and CDR2 as ANQGSEA. The CDR3 is 12 amino acids. The CDR3: CSVGRQGFGYTF. The CDR3 bases are TGCAGCGTGGGGAGACAGGGGTTTGGCTACACCTTC.

This clonotype was detected a few times. The chain carries TRBV7-9 and TRBJ2-6, with TRBD1 matching 7 bases. Trimming at V came to 5 bases and at J to 4 bases, leaving 23 bases not matched to a gene. Germline V gives CDR1 SEHNR, CDR2 FQNEAQ (reference sequence). The CDR3 has 21 amino acids. CDR3 sequence reads: CASSPIGTGQVRYVGANVLTF. CDR3 bases: TGTGCCAGCAGCCCAATAGGGACCGGACAGGTGCGATATGTGGGGGCCAACGTCCTGACTTTC.

This clonotype was detected a few times. V and J are TRBV7-6 and TRBJ2-3; D possibly corresponds to TRBD2 (5 bases). Trimming left V 1 base short and J 11 bases short, with 13 bases between. This CDR3 region has 13 residues. From germline, CDR1 is SGHVS and CDR2 FNYEAQ. The DNA of the CDR3 is TGTGCCAGCAGCTTAGACCATAGACGGGGGCAGTATTTT. Residues: CASSLDHRRGQYF.

V and J are TRBV29-1 and TRBJ2-2; 8 bases fit TRBD1. Germline V gene data show CDR1 as SQVTM and CDR2 as ANQGSEA. V lost 1 base to trimming and J lost 3 bases; unmatched junction nucleotides: 4. This CDR3 spans 15 amino acids. The DNA of the CDR3 is TGCAGCGTTGAAGCAGGGGGCGCGTACACCGGGGAGCTGTTTTTT. Its translation: CSVEAGGAYTGELFF.

This sequence joins TRBV15 and TRBJ2-3; TRBD1 or TRBD2 may be the D gene (6 bases each). CDR3 size: 15 residues. From germline, CDR1 is LNHNV and CDR2 YYDKDF (reference sequence). With 0 bases removed from V and 4 bases from J, the gap between germline ends came to 11 bases. The CDR3 sequence: CATSREGGSADTQYF. CDR3 nucleotide sequence: TGTGCCACCAGCAGAGAGGGGGGCAGTGCAGATACGCAGTATTTT.

This clonotype was detected only a few times. The gene calls are TRBV7-6 and TRBJ2-5; maybe TRBD1 (5 bases). Germline-derived CDR1 and CDR2 are SGHVS and FNYEAQ. V lost 2 bases to trimming and J lost 5 bases, with 12 bases between them. The CDR3 is 14 residues long. The CDR3 protein is CASSLIQGDETQYF. CDR3 in DNA: TGTGCCAGCAGCTTAATTCAGGGTGACGAGACCCAGTACTTC.

This clonotype was recorded many times. This rearrangement joins TRBV12-5 to TRBJ2-1; 8 bases are shared with TRBD1. V shed 2 bases and J 8 bases; nucleotides not matched to a gene: 8. Germline values: CDR1 LGHNT, CDR2 FRNRAP. This CDR3 has 15 amino acids. This CDR3 reads CASGLFFGQGDEQFF. The CDR3 nucleotides read TGTGCTAGTGGTTTGTTTTTTGGACAGGGCGATGAGCAGTTCTTC.

The chain uses TRBV28 and TRBJ1-4; D unclear. V was cut by 3 bases and J by 0 bases, with 8 bases left in between. Germline-derived CDR1 and CDR2 are MDHEN and SYDVKM. This CDR3 is 15 amino acids long. CDR3 protein: CASSFGPSTNEKLFF. The DNA for the CDR3 is TGTGCCAGCAGTTTCGGGCCCTCAACTAATGAAAAACTGTTTTTT. Full variable domain (rest looked up from reference TRBV28 and TRBJ1-4): DVKVTQSSRYLVKRTGEKVFLECVQDMDHENMFWYRQDPGLGLRLIYFSYDVKMKEKGDIPEGYSVSREKKERFSLILESASTNQTSMYLCASSFGPSTNEKLFFGSGTQLSVL.

Concerning this clonotype: A read error may explain this, as a much larger clone is one base away. The gene calls are TRBV7-2 and TRBJ2-7; TRBD2 agrees at 7 bases. The germline CDR1 and CDR2 sequences are SGHTA and FQGNSA. With V trimmed by 4 bases and J by 0 bases, 6 bases remained unmatched. CDR3 length equals 15 residues. CDR3 coding DNA: TGTACCAGCAGCTCCGCTAGCGGAAGCTCCTACGAGCAGTACGTC. It translates to CTSSSASGSSYEQYV.

The V call is TRBV6-5, the J call TRBJ2-2; D is possibly TRBD1 or TRBD2 (5 bases each). V was shortened by 8 bases and J by 2 bases, with 9 bases between the two germline ends. There are 13 residues in the CDR3. CDR1 MNHEY and CDR2 SVGAGI come from the germline V gene. The DNA of the CDR3 is TGTGCCAGCCGTGGGGGAAACACCGGGGAGCTGTTTTTT. This codes for CASRGGNTGELFF.

This rearrangement joins TRBV7-8 to TRBJ2-7, with D unresolved. Trimming left V 5 bases short and J 0 bases short, with 14 bases between. Germline V lookup: CDR1 SGHVS, CDR2 FQNEAQ. The length of the CDR3 is 15 residues. The CDR3 loop reads CASSMGSQSSYEQYF. The CDR3 bases are TGTGCCAGCAGCATGGGATCTCAGAGCTCCTACGAGCAGTACTTC.

V gene TRBV19 combines with J gene TRBJ1-2, with D perhaps matching TRBD1 (5 bases). The CDR3 covers 16 residues. Germline V gene lookup returns CDR1 LNHDA and CDR2 SQIVND (reference sequence). Trimming left V 3 bases short and J 3 bases short, with 17 bases between. The CDR3 here is CASSMVREALDYGYTF. As DNA, the CDR3 is TGTGCCAGTAGTATGGTCAGGGAGGCCCTCGACTATGGCTACACCTTC.

The DNA for the CDR3 is TGCGCCAGCAGCTTGGACGGAGAAGAATGGTCACCCCTCCACTTT. Protein sequence: CASSLDGEEWSPLHF. This chain joins TRBV5-1 and TRBJ1-6; no firm D call. The CDR3 spans 15 residues. The germline V gene has CDR1 SGHRS and CDR2 YFSETQ. With 0 bases removed from V and 10 bases from J, the gap between germline ends came to 14 bases.

The CDR3 DNA reads TGTGCCAGCAGTGAGGTCAGCCAAAAAGAGACCCAGTACTTC. It encodes CASSEVSQKETQYF. The rearrangement uses TRBV25-1 and TRBJ2-5; D remains ambiguous. CDR3 size: 14 residues. The V end lost 3 bases, the J end lost 3 bases, and 11 bases lay between the germline ends. The germline CDR1 and CDR2 sequences are MGHDK and SYGVNS.

The chain uses TRBV7-9 and TRBJ2-5, with D perhaps TRBD1 (5 bases). The CDR3 totals 14 residues. V was cut by 1 base and J by 4 bases, with 10 bases left in between. Germline V gene lookup returns CDR1 SEHNR and CDR2 FQNEAQ (reference sequence). CDR3 loop: CASSLVQGLETQYF. As DNA, the CDR3 is TGTGCCAGCAGCTTAGTCCAGGGCCTAGAGACCCAGTACTTC.

V usage is TRBV6-2 or TRBV6-3 and J usage is TRBJ2-7; D not certain. The germline V and J ends were trimmed by 11 bases and 4 bases, with 18 bases remaining between them. The CDR3 length is 13 residues. Germline CDR1 MNHEY, CDR2 SVGEGT. For the CDR3, the DNA is TGTGCCTCAGGAGTGGCGGCAACTTACGAGCAGTACGTC. It codes for CASGVAATYEQYV.

Only a few counts were recorded for this clonotype. This chain connects TRBV12-5 to TRBJ2-1; D gene unclear. V lost 5 bases, J lost 0 bases, and 8 bases lay in between. Per the germline V gene, CDR1 is LGHNT and CDR2 is FRNRAP. This CDR3 has 14 amino acids. The CDR3 protein is CASGRGSSYNEQFF. CDR3 sequence (DNA): TGTGCTAGTGGTCGAGGAAGCTCCTACAATGAGCAGTTCTTC.

The J gene is TRBJ1-1, the V gene TRBV13; possible D gene TRBD1, 6 bases. The CDR3 consists of 14 residues. From germline, CDR1 is PRHDT and CDR2 FYEKMQ (reference sequence). V gave up 5 bases and J gave up 5 bases, with 15 bases separating them. For the CDR3, the DNA is TGTGCCAGCAGCGCGTACAGGGCCACGACTGAAGCTTTCTTT. Its translation is CASSAYRATTEAFF.

The table lists this clonotype with a few counts. The chain couples TRBV7-2 to TRBJ2-3; D gene unclear. Trimming cost V 7 bases and J 4 bases, with 9 bases left between them. CDR1 is SGHTA, CDR2 FQGNSA, per germline. The CDR3 consists of 12 residues. The CDR3 bases are TGTGCCAGCACCTACACTTCAGATACGCAGTATTTT. It yields the protein CASTYTSDTQYF.